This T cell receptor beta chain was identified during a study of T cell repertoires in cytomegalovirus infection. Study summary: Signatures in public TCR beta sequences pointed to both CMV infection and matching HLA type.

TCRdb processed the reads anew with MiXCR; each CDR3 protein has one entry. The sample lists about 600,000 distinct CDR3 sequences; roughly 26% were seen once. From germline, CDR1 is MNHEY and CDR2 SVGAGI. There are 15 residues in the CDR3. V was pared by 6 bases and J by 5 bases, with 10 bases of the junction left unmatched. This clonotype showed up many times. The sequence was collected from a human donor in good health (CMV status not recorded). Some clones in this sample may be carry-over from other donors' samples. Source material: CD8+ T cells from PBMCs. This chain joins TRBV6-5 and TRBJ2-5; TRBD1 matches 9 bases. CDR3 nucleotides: TGTGCCAGCAGGATAACAGGGGGCTATCGGGAGACCCAGTACTTC. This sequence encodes CASRITGGYRETQYF.